This is a list of T cell receptor beta chains from one sample in a study of cytomegalovirus exposure and HLA in healthy donors. Sequencing was performed with immunoSEQ multiplex PCR; in TCRdb, only in-frame clones are kept and a portion is missing. The sample records approximately 300,000 clones, 80% being singletons. The specimen was PBMCs. The receptors shown here come from a girl aged 2 to 10 in good health and CMV-seronegative. The CDR3 runs from the conserved cysteine through the conserved F or W. The order of the fields is CDR3 length, V gene, J gene, clone size, D gene, CDR3 protein, CDR3 DNA. D genes are given only for firm matches. Rows give clone size only sometimes, using once, few, many, or a class for an expanded clone.

13	TRBV2	TRBJ2-7	-	-	CASSDRGTYEQYF	TGTGCCAGCAGTGACCGTGGCACCTACGAGCAGTACTTC
17	TRBV18	TRBJ1-1	-	TRBD1	CASSSQTGGWVNTEAFF	TGTGCCAGCTCATCACAAACAGGGGGATGGGTGAACACTGAAGCTTTCTTT
11	TRBV30	TRBJ1-1	-	-	CAWSVSGGAFF	TGTGCCTGGAGTGTTTCGGGAGGAGCTTTCTTT
14	TRBV28	TRBJ2-3	-	-	CASSSGQGTDTQYF	TGTGCCAGCAGTTCGGGACAAGGCACAGATACGCAGTATTTT
14	TRBV5-4	TRBJ2-4	few	TRBD2	CASSRSGRGDIQYF	TGTGCCAGCAGCCGAAGCGGGAGAGGTGACATTCAGTACTTC
15	TRBV5-1	TRBJ2-7	-	-	CASSLAGYRAHEQYF	TGCGCCAGCAGCTTGGCCGGGTACAGGGCCCACGAGCAGTACTTC
14	TRBV29-1	TRBJ2-7	-	TRBD1	CSVEDPRTGYEQYF	TGCAGCGTTGAAGATCCTCGGACAGGATACGAGCAGTACTTC
14	TRBV6-5	TRBJ2-2	-	-	CASRHGQYTGELFF	TGTGCCAGCAGACACGGACAGTACACCGGGGAGCTGTTTTTT
13	TRBV10-3	TRBJ1-1	few	TRBD1	CATRQGLGTEAFF	TGTGCCACCCGACAGGGGTTGGGCACTGAAGCTTTCTTT
17	TRBV5-4	TRBJ1-3	few	TRBD1	CASSWNPGQISGNTIYF	TGTGCCAGCAGCTGGAATCCGGGACAGATCTCTGGAAACACCATATATTTT
15	TRBV28	TRBJ2-7	-	-	CASSSGDLGGYEQYF	TGTGCCAGCAGTTCCGGAGACCTCGGGGGCTACGAGCAGTACTTC
17	TRBV19	TRBJ1-1	-	-	CASSPSRDILMNTEAFF	TGTGCCAGTAGTCCGTCCCGGGACATCTTGATGAACACTGAAGCTTTCTTT
19	TRBV4-1	TRBJ2-1	-	TRBD2	CASSQVVAGLLRTHGEQFF	TGCGCCAGCAGCCAAGTTGTAGCGGGACTACTTAGGACTCACGGTGAGCAGTTCTTC
14	TRBV5-4	TRBJ1-1	once	-	CASRDGGQYTEAFF	TGTGCCAGCCGGGACGGGGGGCAGTACACTGAAGCTTTCTTT
14	TRBV15	TRBJ1-1	-	-	CATSRLQGDTEAFF	TGTGCCACCAGCAGATTACAGGGAGACACTGAAGCTTTCTTT
18	TRBV15	TRBJ2-1	-	TRBD2	CATSRTPPRLAGNNEQFF	TGTGCCACCAGCAGGACCCCTCCCAGACTAGCGGGAAACAATGAGCAGTTCTTC
16	TRBV11-3	TRBJ1-4	-	TRBD1	CASSHYSGQDSEKLFF	TGTGCCAGCAGCCACTACTCGGGACAGGATAGTGAAAAACTGTTTTTT
18	TRBV5-8	TRBJ2-1	-	TRBD2	CASSLAGTSLGSLNEQFF	TGTGCCAGCAGCTTGGCCGGGACTAGCCTCGGGTCCCTTAATGAGCAGTTCTTC
17	TRBV30	TRBJ2-1	-	-	CAWSVGPSRRSYNEQFF	TGTGCCTGGAGTGTAGGTCCCTCGAGGCGGTCCTACAATGAGCAGTTCTTC
14	TRBV30	TRBJ2-2	-	-	CAWSPTGRTGELFF	TGTGCTTGGAGTCCGACAGGCCGCACCGGGGAGCTGTTTTTT
17	TRBV11-2	TRBJ2-1	few	TRBD2	CASSLIRLAGAYNEQFF	TGTGCCAGCAGCTTGATTAGGCTAGCGGGAGCCTACAATGAGCAGTTCTTC
15	TRBV28	TRBJ2-6	-	-	CASSLRETGANVLTF	TGTGCCAGCAGTTTAAGGGAGACTGGGGCCAACGTCCTGACTTTC
11	TRBV20-1	TRBJ2-1	once	TRBD2	CSPLAGGEQFF	TGCAGTCCTCTAGCGGGAGGGGAGCAGTTCTTC